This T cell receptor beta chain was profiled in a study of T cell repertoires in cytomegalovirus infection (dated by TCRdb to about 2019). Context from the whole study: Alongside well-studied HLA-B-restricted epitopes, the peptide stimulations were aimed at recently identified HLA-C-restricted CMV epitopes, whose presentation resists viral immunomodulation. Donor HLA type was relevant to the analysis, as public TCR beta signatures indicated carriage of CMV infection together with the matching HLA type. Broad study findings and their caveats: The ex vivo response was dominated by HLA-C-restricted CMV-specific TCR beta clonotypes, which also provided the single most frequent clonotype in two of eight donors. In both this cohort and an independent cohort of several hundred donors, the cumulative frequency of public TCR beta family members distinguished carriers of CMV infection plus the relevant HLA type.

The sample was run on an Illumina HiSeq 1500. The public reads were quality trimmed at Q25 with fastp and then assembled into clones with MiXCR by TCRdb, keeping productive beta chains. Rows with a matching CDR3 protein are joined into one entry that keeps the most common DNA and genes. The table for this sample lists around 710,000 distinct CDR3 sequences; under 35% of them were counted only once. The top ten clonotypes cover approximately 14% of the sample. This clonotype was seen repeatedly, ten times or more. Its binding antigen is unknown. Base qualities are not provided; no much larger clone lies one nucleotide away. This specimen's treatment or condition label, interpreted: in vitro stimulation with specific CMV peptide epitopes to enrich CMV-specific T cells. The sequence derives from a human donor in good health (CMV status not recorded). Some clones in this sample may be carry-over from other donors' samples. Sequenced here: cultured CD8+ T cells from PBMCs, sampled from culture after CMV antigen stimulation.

The CDR3 corresponds to CASSLAPRINEQYV. The nucleotides are TGTGCCAGCAGTTTAGCTCCGAGGATCAACGAGCAGTACGTC. In this chain, TRBV12-3 or TRBV12-4 is recombined with TRBJ2-7; the D gene is unclear. Taken from cysteine to valine, the CDR3 has 14 residues. Only the CDR3 region is kept as DNA, spanning 42 bases read in frame from base 1. A distance of 11 bases separates the germline ends of V and J, which lose 0 bases and 5 bases respectively.